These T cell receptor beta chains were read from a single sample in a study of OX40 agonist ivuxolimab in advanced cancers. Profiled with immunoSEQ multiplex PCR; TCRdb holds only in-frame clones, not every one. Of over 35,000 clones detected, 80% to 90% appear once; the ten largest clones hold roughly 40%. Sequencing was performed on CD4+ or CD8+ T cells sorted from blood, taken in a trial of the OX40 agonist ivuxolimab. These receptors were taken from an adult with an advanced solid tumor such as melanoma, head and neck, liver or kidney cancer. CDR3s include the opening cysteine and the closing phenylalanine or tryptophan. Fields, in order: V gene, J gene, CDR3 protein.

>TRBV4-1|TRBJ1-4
CASSQDPGRTEKLFF
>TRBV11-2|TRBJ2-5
CASSSGTDLAGIQETQYF
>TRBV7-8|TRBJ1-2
CASSLEAATHYGYTF
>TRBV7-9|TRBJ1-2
CASSSPEQVNKNGYTF
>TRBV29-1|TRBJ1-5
CSALATGENYSNQPQHF
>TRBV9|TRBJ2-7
CASSVSGTGLHEQYF
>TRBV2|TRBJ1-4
CASSPRQGAVEKLFF
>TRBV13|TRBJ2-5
CASSSGARGAGTQYF
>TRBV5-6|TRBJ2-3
CASSLWGTGLDTQYF
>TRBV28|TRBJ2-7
CASSLRTSGGRGEQYF
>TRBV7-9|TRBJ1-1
CASSLAPRAALNTEAFF
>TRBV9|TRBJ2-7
CASSVREGGVSYEQYF
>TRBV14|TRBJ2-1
CASSQAGVGEQFF
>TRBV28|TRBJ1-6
CASSTQRGPLHF
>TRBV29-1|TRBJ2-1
CSVRQGSNEQFF
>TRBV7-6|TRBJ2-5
CASSSAGGQIQETQYF
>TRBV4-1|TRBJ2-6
CASSLTGRSSGANVLTF
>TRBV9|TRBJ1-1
CASSPWDSTEAFF
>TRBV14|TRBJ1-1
CASSQEVGNTEAFF
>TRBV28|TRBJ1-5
CASSQDRDNQPQHF
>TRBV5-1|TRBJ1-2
CTSSPGPRDRYYGYTF
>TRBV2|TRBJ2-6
CASSKRGEANVLTF
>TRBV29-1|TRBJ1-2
CSVVSIDNYGYTF
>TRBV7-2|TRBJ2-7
CASSLARIAYEQYF
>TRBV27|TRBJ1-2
CASGGGGTNYGYTF
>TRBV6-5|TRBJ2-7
CASSYLTGSYEQYF
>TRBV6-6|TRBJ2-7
CASTPGQGAYEQYF
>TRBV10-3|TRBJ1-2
CAISAGGGTGEGYTF
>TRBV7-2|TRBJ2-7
CASSLVLVSYEQYF
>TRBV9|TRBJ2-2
CASSVEGAELFF
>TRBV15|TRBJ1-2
CATSSGQYGYTF
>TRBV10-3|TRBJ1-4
CAISESRDMGGEKLFF
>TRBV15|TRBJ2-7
CATSGVAGYEQYF
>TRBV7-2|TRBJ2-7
CASGFPYEQYF
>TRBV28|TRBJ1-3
CASRKLLGGAGNTIYF
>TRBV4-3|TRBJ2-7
CASSQGRFSYEQYF
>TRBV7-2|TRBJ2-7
CASSPWTSSYEQYF
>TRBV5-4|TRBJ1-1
CASSWGRTEAFF
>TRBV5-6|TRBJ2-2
CASSLAAGGLTGELFF
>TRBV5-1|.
CASSSKTGPSYEQYF
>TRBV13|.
CASSLDRAEQYF
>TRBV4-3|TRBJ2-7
CASSSDGSSYEQYF
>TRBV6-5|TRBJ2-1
CASSLGYSSYNEQFF
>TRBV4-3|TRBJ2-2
CASSQDLGKVAGELFF
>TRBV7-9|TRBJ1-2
CASSQVQVAAGYTF
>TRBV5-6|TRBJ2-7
CASSSGTFTYEQYF
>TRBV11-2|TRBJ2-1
CASSEDGGLSYNEQFF
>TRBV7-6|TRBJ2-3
CASSYGTGTDTQYF